The 30 T cell receptor beta chains in this list originate from one sample, sequenced in a study of shared clonotypes between healthy human individuals. Data came from immunoSEQ multiplex PCR; TCRdb stores just in-frame clones and leaves some out. The sample includes 450,000 to 500,000 clones, about 85% of them seen just once. Sequenced sample: PBMCs. The receptor set was obtained from a middle-aged woman in good health. Some clones in this sample may be carry-over from other donors' samples.

The rearrangement links TRBV6-6 to TRBJ2-3; D is undetermined. In germline, CDR1 is MNHNY, CDR2 SVGAGI (reference sequence). CDR3 size: 13 residues. V gave up 0 bases and J gave up 6 bases, with 7 bases separating them. The CDR3 DNA is TGTGCCAGCAGTTACTCGACGTTCGATACGCAGTATTTT. The encoded protein is CASSYSTFDTQYF.

The chain joins TRBV19 to TRBJ2-1; 9 bases fit TRBD2. The junction had 10 bases not matched to a gene; V was cut back by 3 bases and J by 7 bases. The germline CDR1 and CDR2 sequences are LNHDA and SQIVND (reference sequence). The CDR3 extends over 16 amino acids. CDR3 DNA: TGTGCCAGTAGTATGGGTGCGGGAGGGCCTCGGAATGAGCAGTTCTTC. It translates to CASSMGAGGPRNEQFF.

The rearrangement uses TRBV28 and TRBJ2-5, with 9 bases matching TRBD2. The CDR3 has 16 amino acids. Germline V gene sequence: CDR1 MDHEN, CDR2 SYDVKM. The J segment lost 1 base and the V segment lost 5 bases, leaving 8 bases of the junction unmatched. CDR3 coding DNA: TGTGCCAGCAGTCCGGGTGCGGGGGGGGCCCAAGAGACCCAGTACTTC. Protein product: CASSPGAGGAQETQYF. The full variable domain, with the rest looked up from reference TRBV28 and TRBJ2-5, is DVKVTQSSRYLVKRTGEKVFLECVQDMDHENMFWYRQDPGLGLRLIYFSYDVKMKEKGDIPEGYSVSREKKERFSLILESASTNQTSMYLCASSPGAGGAQETQYFGPGTRLLVL.

V gene TRBV9 combines with J gene TRBJ2-1, with a weak D call TRBD2 (6 bases). Trimming pared 2 bases from V and 6 bases from J, leaving 18 bases between. Per the germline V gene, CDR1 is SGDLS and CDR2 is YYNGEE. CDR3 length: 16 amino acids. CDR3 amino acids: CASSVGRTTGTNEQFF. The CDR3 DNA follows: TGTGCCAGCAGCGTCGGAAGGACTACCGGCACCAATGAGCAGTTCTTC.

The CDR3, as DNA: TGTGCCAGCAGCTCCAATAGGGGGAACACCGGGGAGCTGTTTTTT. This gives the protein CASSSNRGNTGELFF. The chain recombines TRBV11-2 with TRBJ2-2; tentative D call: TRBD1 (5 bases). Trimming took off 4 bases at V and 1 base at J, with 10 bases between the two ends. The germline V gene encodes CDR1 SGHAT and CDR2 FQNNGV. The CDR3 length is 15 residues.

This clone was detected a few times. The chain couples TRBV10-1 to TRBJ2-3; D is ambiguous. CDR3 length equals 15 residues. Trimming stripped 4 bases from V and 0 bases from J, with 11 bases between. Germline values: CDR1 WNHNN, CDR2 SYGVQD (reference sequence). The CDR3 protein is CASSAIQASTDTQYF. CDR3 sequence (DNA): TGCGCCAGCAGTGCGATACAAGCAAGCACAGATACGCAGTATTTT.

This CDR3 reads CASSARGLPWYF. CDR3 nucleotide sequence: TGTGCCAGCAGCGCTAGGGGCCTCCCCTGGTACTTC. The V gene is TRBV11-2, the J gene TRBJ2-7, with TRBD1 as a possible D gene (5 bases). The CDR3 sequence is 12 residues long. Trimming took 5 bases from V and 12 from J, leaving 17 bases between them. In germline, CDR1 is SGHAT, CDR2 FQNNGV.

This clone has a count of ten or more. The CDR3, as DNA: TGTGCCAGTAGTACCCCACAGGGATTCAAAAACATTCAGTACTTC. As protein: CASSTPQGFKNIQYF. J is TRBJ2-4 and V is TRBV19; D is possibly TRBD1 (6 bases). CDR1 and CDR2 (germline): LNHDA, SQIVND (reference sequence). The CDR3 contains 15 residues. The germline V and J ends were trimmed by 4 bases and 3 bases, with 13 bases remaining between them.

The chain uses TRBV5-6 and TRBJ2-1; D may be TRBD2 (6 bases). This CDR3 has 17 residues. The V gene lost 0 bases and the J gene lost 0 bases, with 13 bases spanning the gap. The germline V gene has CDR1 SGHDT and CDR2 YYEEEE. The CDR3 protein is CASSLGWGVTSYNEQFF. The CDR3 DNA reads TGTGCCAGCAGCTTGGGATGGGGGGTGACCTCCTACAATGAGCAGTTCTTC.

The chain links TRBV7-2 to TRBJ1-1, with a possible D match to TRBD1 (6 bases). CDR3 length: 13 amino acids. Trimming pared 3 bases from V and 11 bases from J, leaving 16 bases between. CDR1 SGHTA and CDR2 FQGNSA come from the germline V gene. CDR3 sequence reads: CASSLETGWWAFF. The CDR3 DNA reads as TGTGCCAGCAGCTTGGAAACAGGGTGGTGGGCTTTCTTT.

The chain employs TRBV7-2 and TRBJ2-1; no firm D call. This CDR3 is built from 16 residues. V lost 1 base to trimming and J lost 1 base, with 11 bases between them. Germline V gene data show CDR1 as SGHTA and CDR2 as FQGNSA. The CDR3 loop reads CASSLVVGLSYNEQFF. The CDR3, as DNA: TGTGCCAGCAGCTTAGTGGTCGGATTGTCCTACAATGAGCAGTTCTTC.

This chain links TRBV5-4 with TRBJ2-1, with TRBD1 matching over 7 bases. The trim removed 4 bases at V and 2 bases at J, leaving 6 bases unmatched. The CDR3 is 15 residues long. CDR1 and CDR2 from the germline V gene are SGHNT and YYREEE (reference sequence). CDR3 DNA: TGTGCCAGCAGCGAGGATAGGGGGCCCTACAATGAGCAGTTCTTC. Amino acid sequence: CASSEDRGPYNEQFF.

This clone has just a few counts. V usage is TRBV5-4 and J usage is TRBJ2-2; 7 bases are shared with TRBD2. The CDR3 contains 16 residues. CDR1 and CDR2 (germline): SGHNT, YYREEE (reference sequence). The junction had 6 bases not matched to a gene; V was cut back by 4 bases and J by 0 bases. The CDR3 nucleotides are TGTGCCAGCAGCCAAGGGAGGGCCGCGAACACCGGGGAGCTGTTTTTT. Translating it yields CASSQGRAANTGELFF.

This clone came up a few times. The chain has TRBV6-4 and TRBJ1-2, with 7 bases fitting TRBD1. The ends lost 5 bases at V and 2 bases at J; junction bases unmatched: 5. The CDR3 totals 14 residues. Germline assignment: CDR1 MRHNA and CDR2 SNTAGT. CDR3 sequence: CASSPDRENYGYTF. The CDR3 nucleotides are TGTGCCAGCAGTCCCGACAGGGAGAACTATGGCTACACCTTC.

The CDR3 sequence: CASSYWDTGELFF. The CDR3 DNA is TGTGCCAGCAGCTATTGGGACACCGGGGAGCTGTTTTTT. J is TRBJ2-2 and V is TRBV7-9, with no clear D. Germline assignment: CDR1 SEHNR and CDR2 FQNEAQ (reference sequence). This CDR3 contains 13 residues. With 4 bases removed from V and 3 bases from J, the gap between germline ends came to 6 bases.

As to this clone: With a far larger clone one base away, a read error is the likely cause. The chain has TRBV28 and TRBJ2-3; no clear D. This CDR3 is built from 11 residues. Germline lookup yields CDR1 MDHEN and CDR2 SYDVKM. The CDR3 region is CAGSFTDTQYF. For the CDR3, the DNA is TGTGCCGGCAGTTTCACAGATACGCAGTATTTT.

Only one count was recorded for this clone. V gene TRBV7-9 combines with J gene TRBJ2-3; 7 nucleotides align to TRBD2. Germline V gene lookup returns CDR1 SEHNR and CDR2 FQNEAQ (reference sequence). V lost 5 bases and J lost 6; bases outside the gene matches: 14. This CDR3 region has 16 residues. The CDR3 bases are TGTGCCAGCAGCCCGACAGCGGGATGGTTTCCGGATACGCAGTATTTT. Translated, it gives CASSPTAGWFPDTQYF.

This clone appeared once. A far larger clone lies a single base away; this is likely a read error. The DNA for the CDR3 is TGTGCCAGCTCACCATGGACAGGGCGGATCTCTGGGGCCAACATCCTGACTTTC. It specifies CASSPWTGRISGANILTF. The genes are TRBV18 and TRBJ2-6; 8 bases match TRBD1. Germline V gene lookup returns CDR1 KGHSH and CDR2 LQKENI. The CDR3 spans 18 residues.

The chain uses TRBV19 and TRBJ2-1, with TRBD2 matching 10 bases. Germline CDR1 LNHDA, CDR2 SQIVND (reference sequence). The length of the CDR3 is 18 residues. V was clipped by 0 bases and J by 4 bases; unmatched bases: 9. This CDR3 reads CASSIDGIAGGTYNEQFF. The CDR3, as DNA: TGTGCCAGTAGTATAGATGGAATAGCGGGAGGCACATACAATGAGCAGTTCTTC.

A note on this clone: A far larger clone is a single base away, which makes a read error likely. The rearrangement uses TRBV5-1 and TRBJ2-2, with TRBD2 identical over 8 bases. Germline values: CDR1 SGHRS, CDR2 YFSETQ. Trimming removed 0 bases from V and 9 bases from J; junction bases left unmatched: 7. The length of the CDR3 is 15 residues. CDR3 coding DNA: TGCGCCAGCAGCTTGGTAGCGGGAAAGGCCAGGGAGCTGTTTTTT. This gives the protein CASSLVAGKARELFF.

As regards this clone: A much more abundant neighbour one base away suggests this may be a read error. This rearrangement joins TRBV11-1 to TRBJ2-3; tentatively, D is TRBD2 (5 bases). In germline, CDR1 is SGHAT, CDR2 FQDESV (reference sequence). The CDR3 runs 18 residues. Between the trimmed V and J ends, which lost 2 bases and 0 bases, there was a span of 18 bases. CDR3 loop: CASSLIQVGVGSTDTQYF. In nucleotides, the CDR3 is TGTGCCAGCAGCTTAATCCAGGTGGGAGTTGGGAGCACAGATACGCAGTATTTT.

This sequence joins TRBV19 and TRBJ1-2, with 7 bases matching TRBD1. The ends lost 4 bases at V and 5 bases at J; junction bases unmatched: 10. The length of the CDR3 is 15 residues. Per the germline V gene, CDR1 is LNHDA and CDR2 is SQIVND (reference sequence). CDR3 sequence (DNA): TGTGCCAGTAGTAGCATTGGACAGGTGCTGTATGGCTACACCTTC. This sequence encodes CASSSIGQVLYGYTF.

The CDR3 DNA reads as TGTGCCACCAGCCTAGGGGGCGTTTATCCAGAGACCCAGTACTTC. Amino acids: CATSLGGVYPETQYF. The chain employs TRBV15 and TRBJ2-5; 7 bases map to TRBD1. CDR3 length equals 15 residues. J was trimmed by 4 bases and V by 5 bases; bases with no gene match: 10. Germline values: CDR1 LNHNV, CDR2 YYDKDF (reference sequence).

About this clone itself: At the DNA level, this CDR3 is encoded by other sequences in the same sample as well. V is TRBV5-4 and J is TRBJ2-5; 8 bases map to TRBD2. This CDR3 has 13 residues. Germline V gene lookup returns CDR1 SGHNT and CDR2 YYREEE (reference sequence). V lost 2 bases, J lost 5 bases, and 2 bases stayed unmatched. DNA for the CDR3: TGTGCCAGCAGCTTAGCGGGAGCGGAGACCCAGTACTTC. Translating gives CASSLAGAETQYF.

This chain uses TRBV28 with TRBJ2-7; D not resolved. Trimming removed 7 bases at V and 0 bases at J, with 10 bases between. This CDR3 has 13 residues. Germline V lookup: CDR1 MDHEN, CDR2 SYDVKM. The CDR3 bases are TGTGCCAGCACCCCGAGGAGCTCCTACGAGCAGTACTTC. Protein: CASTPRSSYEQYF.

The chain is built from TRBV11-1 and TRBJ2-2; TRBD1 matches 7 bases. Losses at the gene ends were 1 base for V and 8 bases for J; bases not matched to a gene: 4. This CDR3 spans 14 amino acids. CDR1 is SGHAT, CDR2 FQDESV, per germline (reference sequence). This CDR3 is CASSLGQGSGELFF. The DNA for the CDR3 is TGTGCCAGCAGCTTAGGACAGGGTTCGGGGGAGCTGTTTTTT.

The V gene is TRBV5-1, the J gene TRBJ2-3, with D possibly matching TRBD1 (6 bases). The V and J ends lost 3 bases and 1 base respectively, with 18 bases between them. Germline assignment: CDR1 SGHRS and CDR2 YFSETQ. The CDR3 runs to 17 residues. CDR3 sequence (DNA): TGCGCCAGCAGCTCGACAGGCCTCGGAACCGGCACAGATACGCAGTATTTT. Translating it yields CASSSTGLGTGTDTQYF.

This chain joins TRBV6-1 and TRBJ2-7; 9 bases align to TRBD2. This CDR3 has 15 residues. V was clipped by 4 bases and J by 2 bases; unmatched bases: 6. Germline assignment: CDR1 MNHNS and CDR2 SASEGT. The chain's CDR3 is CASSATSGLAYEQYF. The CDR3 bases are TGTGCCAGCAGTGCCACTAGCGGGCTAGCCTACGAGCAGTACTTC.

The chain carries TRBV4-1 and TRBJ2-3; TRBD1 agrees at 9 bases. The CDR3 has 17 residues. Unmatched junction bases numbered 8, after V lost 1 base and J lost 3 bases. Germline CDR1 MGHRA, CDR2 YSYEKL. CDR3 in amino acids: CASSQGNRGRTTDTQYF. The CDR3 bases are TGCGCCAGCAGCCAAGGGAACAGGGGGCGTACTACAGATACGCAGTATTTT.

Only a few counts were recorded for this clone. The chain joins TRBV5-1 to TRBJ2-7, with D uncertain. The V gene lost 4 bases and the J gene lost 5 bases, with 16 bases spanning the gap. The CDR3 covers 14 residues. Germline loops: CDR1 SGHRS, CDR2 YFSETQ. The CDR3 DNA sequence: TGCGCCAGCAGCCTTCAGGTCTCGGGCGACGAGCAGTACTTC. Translated: CASSLQVSGDEQYF.